This T cell receptor beta chain was sequenced for a study of T cell responses to AZD1222 COVID-19 vaccine. General study findings and limits: Baseline serology detected seropositivity in only six AZD1222 recipients. The donor cohort was predominantly white British with a female majority, and clonal diversity may have been underestimated. Unmutated variant regions are reportedly the target of nearly half of TCRs that are spike-specific. All repertoire sampling was performed exclusively after the peak T cell response.

The V end was cut by 0 bases, the J end by 10 bases, with 19 bases between. This CDR3 comprises 17 residues. CDR1 and CDR2 (germline): SGHVS, FQNEAQ. The sample holds one count of this clone. Its antigen is unidentified. Here immunoSEQ multiplex PCR was the method, and the copy in TCRdb shows in-frame clones only, minus some. The sample has about 140,000 clones, more than 90% seen once; the top ten hold approximately 1.5%. This rearrangement joins TRBV7-8 to TRBJ1-6; D possibly corresponds to TRBD1 (5 bases). This material consisted of peripheral blood, taken on day 0 of AZD1222 vaccination. The receptor was derived from an adult in good health. CDR3 sequence (DNA): TGTGCCAGCAGCTTAGCGCTAAGACAGTATGAACGATCACCCCTCCACTTT. Its protein is CASSLALRQYERSPLHF.